This TCR beta chain was identified during a study of CD4 T cell repertoires in COVID-19. Whole-study results and caveats: Several top expanded SARS-CoV-2-reactive clonotypes were shared by two or three memory subsets.

The V segment lost 0 bases and the J segment 2 bases; nucleotides outside the gene matches: 3. The CDR3 consists of 15 residues. The germline gives CDR1 WNHNN, CDR2 SYGVQD (reference sequence). Donors had recovered from mild-to-severe COVID-19. Profiling relied on immunoSEQ multiplex PCR, and the TCRdb table lists in-frame clones only, not all of them. The sample holds 60,000 to 90,000 clones, about 83% seen once. Comments on this clone: Its specificity is unknown.

The rearrangement joins TRBV10-1 to TRBJ2-7, with 8 bases lining up with TRBD2. The specimen was CD4+ T cells from peripheral blood, collected after recovery from COVID-19. The sequence was collected from a human donor who had COVID-19. CDR3 in DNA: TGCGCCAGCAGTGAGTCGCGGGAGGTGACCTACGAGCAGTACTTC. Its protein is CASSESREVTYEQYF.